Sequencing of this TCR beta chain was carried out in a study of T-cell memory formation after mild COVID-19. TCRdb reprocessed the 5' RACE reads via MiXCR and lists one record per CDR3 protein. The sample comprises approximately 500,000 distinct CDR3 sequences, approximately 23% of which are singletons, and 12% rests with the top ten. This clonotype appeared a few times. With 3 bases removed from V and 4 bases from J, the gap between germline ends came to 15 bases. CDR1 and CDR2 (germline): SGHAT, FQNNGV. The CDR3 covers 15 residues. The rearrangement joins TRBV11-2 to TRBJ2-5; D might be TRBD1 or TRBD2, each matching 5 bases. Sequencing used PBMCs or a T cell subset sorted from them (not recorded which). The source of this sequence is an adult woman who had mild COVID-19 (a few samples of this study predate the infection). Cell type and time point are not known. The CDR3, as DNA: TGTGCCAGCAGCTTGCTCCCGATGAGGGGAGAGACCCAGTACTTC. Translated: CASSLLPMRGETQYF.